Listed below are T cell receptor beta chains from one sample, sequenced in a study of siplizumab effects on memory and regulatory T cells. The table came from immunoSEQ multiplex PCR; TCRdb's copy has only in-frame clones and leaves some out. Among about 26,000 clones listed, more than 65% were seen once. Sequencing input: memory CD4+ T cells sorted from blood. These receptor sequences come from a human donor in good health. CDR3s include the opening cysteine and the closing phenylalanine or tryptophan. The D gene is left open where the match is weak. Clone size is given for some rows only: seen once, a few or many times, or a class if the clone is expanded.

size	D	V	J	DNA	CDR3
few	TRBD1	TRBV19	TRBJ2-7	TGTGCCAGTAGTATAGCCCACGGACAGGGGGCATATTTCACCTACGAGCAGTACTTC	CASSIAHGQGAYFTYEQYF
.	TRBD1	TRBV29-1	TRBJ1-2	TGCAGCGTTGAAGATAACAGGGGCTTCTATGGCTACACCTTC	CSVEDNRGFYGYTF
few	.	TRBV4-1	TRBJ1-4	TGCGCCAGCAGCCGGGGGGAGTTCGGGGGAAAACTGTTTTTT	CASSRGEFGGKLFF
few	.	TRBV6-5	TRBJ2-1	TGTGCCAGCAGCGGGATGGGCAATGAGCAGTTCTTC	CASSGMGNEQFF
few	.	TRBV7-2	TRBJ2-7	TGTGCCAGCAGCGCCGGGACGACTAAAATCTACGACGAGCAGTACTTC	CASSAGTTKIYDEQYF
.	.	TRBV6-6	TRBJ2-5	TGTGCCAGCGGGGGTAGGGTGGACCAGTACTTC	CASGGRVDQYF
.	TRBD1	TRBV18	TRBJ2-1	TGTGCCAGCTCAAAAGGGGACAGGGCATACAATGAGCAGTTCTTC	CASSKGDRAYNEQFF
.	.	TRBV6-5	TRBJ1-2	TGTGCCAGCAGCCCACGGGGGGCGGTTATCTATGGCTACACCTTC	CASSPRGAVIYGYTF
.	TRBD2	TRBV5-1	TRBJ2-7	TGCGCCAGCAGCTTGGCCGGGGGGAGCTCCTACGAGCAGTACTTC	CASSLAGGSSYEQYF
.	.	TRBV5-6	TRBJ2-7	TGTGCCAGCAGCCGTTGGGACACTTCCTACGAGCAGTACTTC	CASSRWDTSYEQYF
.	TRBD2	TRBV14	TRBJ2-7	TGTGCCAGCAACCGAAAAGCGGGGTACTACGAGCAGTACTTC	CASNRKAGYYEQYF
few	.	TRBV27	TRBJ1-2	TGTGCCAGCAGTTCCAAACCGGAAGCTAACTATGGCTACACCTTC	CASSSKPEANYGYTF
.	TRBD2	TRBV7-9	TRBJ2-4	TGTGCCAGCACCACGACTAGCGGGAGGCGGGGGGCCAAAAACATTCAGTACTTC	CASTTTSGRRGAKNIQYF
.	.	TRBV6-6	TRBJ2-7	TGTGCCAGCAGTTACTCGGACGGTTACGAGCAGTACTTC	CASSYSDGYEQYF
.	.	TRBV28	TRBJ2-4	TGTGCCAGCAGTTTGCCAGTAGCCAAAAACATTCAGTACTTC	CASSLPVAKNIQYF
.	.	TRBV10-3	TRBJ1-2	TGTGCCATCAGTGAGTCGACTCAGGGCCTCGCTGGCTACACCTTC	CAISESTQGLAGYTF
once	TRBD2	TRBV2	TRBJ2-5	TGTGCCAGCGGCGGGAGAGGGGAGACCCAGTACTTC	CASGGRGETQYF
.	.	TRBV5-4	TRBJ1-4	TGTGCCAGCAGTGACGTGGGGGGGGACGAAAAACTGTTTTTT	CASSDVGGDEKLFF
.	.	TRBV5-4	TRBJ2-6	TGTGCCAGCAGCTTGGAAGCGGGCCTCTCTGGGGCCAACGTCCTGACTTTC	CASSLEAGLSGANVLTF
.	.	TRBV9	TRBJ2-2	TGTGCCAGCAGCGTAGGGGGGGCTAGCACCGGGGAGCTGTTTTTT	CASSVGGASTGELFF
.	TRBD2	TRBV5-1	TRBJ2-5	TGCGCCAGCAGCTTGGCCCCTAGCGGGAAGGGGGAGACCCAGTACTTC	CASSLAPSGKGETQYF
.	TRBD1	TRBV7-8	TRBJ1-5	TGTGCCAGCAGCTCGGGACAGGGCCATCAGCCCCAGCATTTT	CASSSGQGHQPQHF
.	.	TRBV30	TRBJ1-1	TGTGCCTGGAGTTTCTTGGCGAACACTGAAGCTTTCTTT	CAWSFLANTEAFF
.	.	TRBV5-6	TRBJ1-2	TGTGCCAGCAGCTTGGGTGGGGGACGTCAGGGCTACACCTTC	CASSLGGGRQGYTF
.	TRBD2	TRBV7-9	TRBJ2-7	TGTGCCAGTAGCTTCCAGGGACTAGCGGGGGACGAGCAGTACTTC	CASSFQGLAGDEQYF
few	.	TRBV29-1	TRBJ1-3	TGCAGTGCAGCGCATCTCTCTGGAAACACCATATATTTT	CSAAHLSGNTIYF
.	.	TRBV27	TRBJ1-5	TGTGCCAGCAGGGACCTTCAAGGGGATTATAGCAATCAGCCCCAGCATTTT	CASRDLQGDYSNQPQHF